The rows below give T cell receptor beta chains drawn from one sample of a study of blood T cell repertoires in COVID-19. Method: immunoSEQ multiplex PCR; TCRdb's copy keeps in-frame clones and lacks some. The data contain 20,000 to 25,000 clones, roughly nine tenths of them singletons. Specimen: peripheral blood. These receptors were obtained from a human donor with active COVID-19. The donor label of this sample is uncertain. CDR3s include the opening cysteine and the closing phenylalanine or tryptophan. Each record gives: clone size, J gene, D gene, V gene, CDR3 DNA, CDR3 protein. The D gene is left open where the match is weak. Size values are once, few and many counts, or a class for expanded clones, and some rows have none.

clone size: .
J gene: TRBJ2-1
D gene: TRBD2
V gene: TRBV28
CDR3 DNA: TGTGCCAGCAGTCGGACTAGCGGGAGGCATGAGCAGTTCTTC
CDR3 protein: CASSRTSGRHEQFF

clone size: .
J gene: TRBJ2-2
D gene: .
V gene: TRBV27
CDR3 DNA: TGTGCCAGCAGTTTTTATCAGGGGGGTTACGACACCGGGGAGCTGTTTTTT
CDR3 protein: CASSFYQGGYDTGELFF

clone size: .
J gene: TRBJ2-1
D gene: .
V gene: TRBV12-3/TRBV12-4
CDR3 DNA: TGTGCCAGCAGTCGAAGGGGTGGGGAGCAGTTCTTC
CDR3 protein: CASSRRGGEQFF

clone size: .
J gene: TRBJ2-3
D gene: TRBD2
V gene: TRBV4-1
CDR3 DNA: TGCGCCAGCAGCCCAGAACTAGCGGGGGGGCGGACGCAGTATTTT
CDR3 protein: CASSPELAGGRTQYF

clone size: .
J gene: TRBJ1-2
D gene: TRBD1
V gene: TRBV28
CDR3 DNA: TGTGCCAGCAGCTTAGGGACAGGGAGACATGGCTACACCTTC
CDR3 protein: CASSLGTGRHGYTF

clone size: .
J gene: TRBJ2-7
D gene: TRBD1
V gene: TRBV7-2
CDR3 DNA: TGTGCCAGCAGCTCACTGTCAGGGGGATCCTACGAGCAGTACTTC
CDR3 protein: CASSSLSGGSYEQYF

clone size: few
J gene: TRBJ2-7
D gene: .
V gene: TRBV10-2
CDR3 DNA: TGCGCCAGCAGTGAGGGAGGCCCCTACGAGCAGTACTTC
CDR3 protein: CASSEGGPYEQYF

clone size: .
J gene: TRBJ2-1
D gene: .
V gene: TRBV4-1
CDR3 DNA: TGCGCCAGCAGCCAAGATACCTGGAGCCCCACCTACAATGAGCAGTTCTTC
CDR3 protein: CASSQDTWSPTYNEQFF

clone size: once
J gene: TRBJ1-5
D gene: TRBD1
V gene: TRBV18
CDR3 DNA: TGTGCCAGCTCACAGGGGGCTCAATCCCAGCCCCAGCATTTT
CDR3 protein: CASSQGAQSQPQHF

clone size: .
J gene: TRBJ1-6
D gene: .
V gene: TRBV18
CDR3 DNA: TGTGCCAGCTCAGACAAGAGCTCCTATAATTCACCCCTCCACTTT
CDR3 protein: CASSDKSSYNSPLHF

clone size: .
J gene: TRBJ2-2
D gene: TRBD2
V gene: TRBV7-8
CDR3 DNA: TGTGCCAGCAGCCCTACTAGCGGGGTCGGCGGGGAGCTGTTTTTT
CDR3 protein: CASSPTSGVGGELFF

clone size: once
J gene: TRBJ2-2
D gene: TRBD1
V gene: TRBV25-1
CDR3 DNA: TGTGCCAGCAGTGGGGGACAGACACCCACCGGGGAGCTGTTTTTT
CDR3 protein: CASSGGQTPTGELFF

clone size: .
J gene: TRBJ2-5
D gene: TRBD1
V gene: TRBV5-1
CDR3 DNA: TGCGCCAGCAGCACGGGGACAGGTCGAGAGACCCAGTACTTC
CDR3 protein: CASSTGTGRETQYF

clone size: .
J gene: TRBJ2-2
D gene: TRBD1
V gene: TRBV5-8
CDR3 DNA: TGTGCCAGCAGCTTGGGGTACAGGGGGGATGGCACCGGGGAGCTGTTTTTT
CDR3 protein: CASSLGYRGDGTGELFF

clone size: .
J gene: TRBJ2-1
D gene: TRBD2
V gene: TRBV19
CDR3 DNA: TGTGCCAGTAGTCTCGGGACTAGCGGGAGTAGTGAGCAGTTCTTC
CDR3 protein: CASSLGTSGSSEQFF

clone size: .
J gene: TRBJ2-3
D gene: .
V gene: TRBV30
CDR3 DNA: TGTGCCCGGATGGACTCCACAGATACGCAGTATTTT
CDR3 protein: CARMDSTDTQYF

clone size: once
J gene: TRBJ1-3
D gene: .
V gene: TRBV18
CDR3 DNA: TGTGCCAGCTCACCACCGGGTCGCTTACAGAGTCACTCTGGAAACACCATATATTTT
CDR3 protein: CASSPPGRLQSHSGNTIYF

clone size: .
J gene: TRBJ2-4
D gene: TRBD2
V gene: TRBV4-2
CDR3 DNA: TGTGCCAGCAGCCAAGATTATTGGACTAGCGGGGGCCAAAACATTCAGTACTTC
CDR3 protein: CASSQDYWTSGGQNIQYF

clone size: .
J gene: TRBJ2-3
D gene: .
V gene: TRBV3-1/TRBV3-2
CDR3 DNA: TGTGCCAGCAGTGCTACAGGGCCCCCAGATACGCAGTATTTT
CDR3 protein: CASSATGPPDTQYF

clone size: .
J gene: TRBJ2-7
D gene: TRBD2
V gene: TRBV18
CDR3 DNA: TGTGCCAGCTTAAACCCGGCTAGCGGGGGGAGCTCCTACGAGCAGTACTTC
CDR3 protein: CASLNPASGGSSYEQYF

clone size: .
J gene: TRBJ2-1
D gene: TRBD2
V gene: TRBV18
CDR3 DNA: TGTGCCAGCTCAGAGAGGGCTAGCGGATATAGCTCCTACAATGAGCAGTTCTTC
CDR3 protein: CASSERASGYSSYNEQFF

clone size: .
J gene: TRBJ2-5
D gene: .
V gene: TRBV4-2
CDR3 DNA: TGTGCCAGCAGCCAATCCAGCGGGCAAGAGACCCAGTACTTC
CDR3 protein: CASSQSSGQETQYF